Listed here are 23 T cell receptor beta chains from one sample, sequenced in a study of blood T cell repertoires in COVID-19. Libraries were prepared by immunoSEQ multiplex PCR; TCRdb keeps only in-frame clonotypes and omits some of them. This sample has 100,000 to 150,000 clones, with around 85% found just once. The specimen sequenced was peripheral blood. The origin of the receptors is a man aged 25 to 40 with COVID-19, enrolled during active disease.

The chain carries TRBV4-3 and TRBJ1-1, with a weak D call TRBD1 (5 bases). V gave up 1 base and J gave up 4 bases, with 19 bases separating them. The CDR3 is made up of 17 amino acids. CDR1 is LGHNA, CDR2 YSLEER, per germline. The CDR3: CASSQVGSVTGVTEAFF. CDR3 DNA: TGCGCCAGCAGCCAAGTCGGGAGTGTAACGGGGGTCACTGAAGCTTTCTTT.

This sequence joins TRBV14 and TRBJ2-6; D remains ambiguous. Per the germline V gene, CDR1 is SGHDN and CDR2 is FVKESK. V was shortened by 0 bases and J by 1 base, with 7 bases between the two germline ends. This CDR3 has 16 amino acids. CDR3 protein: CASSQDLLSGANVLTF. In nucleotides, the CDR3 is TGTGCCAGCAGCCAAGATCTCCTTTCTGGGGCCAACGTCCTGACTTTC.

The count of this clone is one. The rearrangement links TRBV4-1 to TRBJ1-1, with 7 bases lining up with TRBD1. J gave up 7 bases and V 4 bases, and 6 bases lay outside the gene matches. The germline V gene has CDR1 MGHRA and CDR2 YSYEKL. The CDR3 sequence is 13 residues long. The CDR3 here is CASSRRTGYEAFF. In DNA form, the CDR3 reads TGCGCCAGCAGCCGGAGGACAGGCTATGAAGCTTTCTTT.

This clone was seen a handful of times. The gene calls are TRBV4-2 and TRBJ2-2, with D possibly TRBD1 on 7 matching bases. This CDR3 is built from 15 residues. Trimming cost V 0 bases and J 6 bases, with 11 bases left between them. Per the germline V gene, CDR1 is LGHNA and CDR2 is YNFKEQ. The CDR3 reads CASSQDQGGSGELFF. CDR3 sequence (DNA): TGTGCCAGCAGCCAAGATCAGGGGGGATCCGGGGAGCTGTTTTTT.

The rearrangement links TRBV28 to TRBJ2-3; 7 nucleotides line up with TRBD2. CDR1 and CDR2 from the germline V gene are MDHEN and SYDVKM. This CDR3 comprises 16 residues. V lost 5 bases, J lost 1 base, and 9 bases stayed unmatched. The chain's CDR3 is CASSGTSDRGTDTQYF. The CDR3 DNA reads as TGTGCCAGCAGTGGTACTAGCGATCGGGGCACAGATACGCAGTATTTT.

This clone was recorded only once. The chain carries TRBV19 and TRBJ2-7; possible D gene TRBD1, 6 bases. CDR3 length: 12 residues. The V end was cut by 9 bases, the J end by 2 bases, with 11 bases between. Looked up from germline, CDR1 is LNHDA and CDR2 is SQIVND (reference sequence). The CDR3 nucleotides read TGTGCCAGCCGGGACACTGCCTACGAGCAGTACTTC. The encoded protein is CASRDTAYEQYF.

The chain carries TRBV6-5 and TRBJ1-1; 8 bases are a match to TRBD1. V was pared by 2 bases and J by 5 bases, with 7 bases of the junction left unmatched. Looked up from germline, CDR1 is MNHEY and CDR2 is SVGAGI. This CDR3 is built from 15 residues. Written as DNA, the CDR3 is TGTGCCAGCAGTTACCAAACAGGGGGGGAGACTGAAGCTTTCTTT. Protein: CASSYQTGGETEAFF.

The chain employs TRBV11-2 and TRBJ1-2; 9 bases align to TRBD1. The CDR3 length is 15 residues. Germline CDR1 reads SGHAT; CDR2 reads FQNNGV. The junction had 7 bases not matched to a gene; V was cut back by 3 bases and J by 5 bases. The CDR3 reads CASSFDGTGHYGYTF. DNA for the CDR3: TGTGCCAGCAGCTTTGACGGGACAGGGCATTATGGCTACACCTTC.

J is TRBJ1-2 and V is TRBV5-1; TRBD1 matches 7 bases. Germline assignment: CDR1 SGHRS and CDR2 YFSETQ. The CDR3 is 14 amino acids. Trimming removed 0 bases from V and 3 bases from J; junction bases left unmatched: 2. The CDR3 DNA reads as TGCGCCAGCAGCTTGGAGGGGGCCGACTATGGCTACACCTTC. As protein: CASSLEGADYGYTF.

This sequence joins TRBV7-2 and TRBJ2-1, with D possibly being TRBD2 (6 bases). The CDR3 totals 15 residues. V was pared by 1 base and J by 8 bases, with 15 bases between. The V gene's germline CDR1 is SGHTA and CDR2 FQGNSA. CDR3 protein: CASSLVGASSDEQFF. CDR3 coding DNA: TGTGCCAGCAGCTTAGTAGGGGCCTCTAGCGATGAGCAGTTCTTC.

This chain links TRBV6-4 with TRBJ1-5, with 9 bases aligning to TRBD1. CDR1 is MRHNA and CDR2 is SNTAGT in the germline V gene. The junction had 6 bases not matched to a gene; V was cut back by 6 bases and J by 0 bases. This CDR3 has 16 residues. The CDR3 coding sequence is TGTGCCAGCAGCCACAGGGGGCCCTATAGCAATCAGCCCCAGCATTTT. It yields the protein CASSHRGPYSNQPQHF.

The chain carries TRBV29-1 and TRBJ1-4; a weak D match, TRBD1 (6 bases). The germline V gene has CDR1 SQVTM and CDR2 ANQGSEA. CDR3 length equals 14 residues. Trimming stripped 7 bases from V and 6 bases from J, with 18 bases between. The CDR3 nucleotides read TGCAGCGCGGGATCCGGCAGGGGAGATGAAAAACTGTTTTTT. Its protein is CSAGSGRGDEKLFF.

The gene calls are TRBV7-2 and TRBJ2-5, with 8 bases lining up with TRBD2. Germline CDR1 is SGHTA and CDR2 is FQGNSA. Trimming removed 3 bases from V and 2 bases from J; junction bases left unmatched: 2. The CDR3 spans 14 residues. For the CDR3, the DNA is TGTGCCAGCAGCTTTGTAGCGGGGCAAGAGACCCAGTACTTC. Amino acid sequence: CASSFVAGQETQYF.

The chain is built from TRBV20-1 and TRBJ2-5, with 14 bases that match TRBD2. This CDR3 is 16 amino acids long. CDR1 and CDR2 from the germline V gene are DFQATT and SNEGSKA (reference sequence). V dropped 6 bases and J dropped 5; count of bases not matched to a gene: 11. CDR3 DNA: TGCAGTGCAAGTGGGACTAGCGGGAGACTTAGGGAGACCCAGTACTTC. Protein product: CSASGTSGRLRETQYF.

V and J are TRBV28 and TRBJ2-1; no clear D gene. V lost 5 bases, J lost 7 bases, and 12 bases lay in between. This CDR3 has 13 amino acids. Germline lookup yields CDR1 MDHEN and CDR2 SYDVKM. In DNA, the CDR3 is TGTGCCAGCAGTGTGCCATCGGTGAATGAGCAGTTCTTC. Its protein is CASSVPSVNEQFF.

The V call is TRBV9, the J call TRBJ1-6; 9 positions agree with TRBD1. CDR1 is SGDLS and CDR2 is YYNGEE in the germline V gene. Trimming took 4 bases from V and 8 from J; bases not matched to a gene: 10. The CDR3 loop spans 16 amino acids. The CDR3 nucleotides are TGTGCCAGCAGCCCCAGCGGGACAGGGATTTATTCACCCCTCCACTTT. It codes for CASSPSGTGIYSPLHF.

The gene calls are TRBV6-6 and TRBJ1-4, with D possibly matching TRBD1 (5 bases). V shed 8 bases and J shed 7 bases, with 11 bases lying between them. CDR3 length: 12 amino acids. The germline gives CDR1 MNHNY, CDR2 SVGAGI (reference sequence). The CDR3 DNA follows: TGTGCCAGCGGGCTAAGGGGTGAAAAACTGTTTTTT. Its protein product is CASGLRGEKLFF.

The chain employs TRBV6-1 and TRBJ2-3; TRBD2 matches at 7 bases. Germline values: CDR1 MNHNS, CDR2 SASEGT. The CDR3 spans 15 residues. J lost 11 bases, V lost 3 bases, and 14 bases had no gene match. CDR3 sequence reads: CASSEALAASRLQYF. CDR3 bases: TGTGCCAGCAGTGAGGCCCTAGCGGCCTCGCGCTTGCAGTATTTT.

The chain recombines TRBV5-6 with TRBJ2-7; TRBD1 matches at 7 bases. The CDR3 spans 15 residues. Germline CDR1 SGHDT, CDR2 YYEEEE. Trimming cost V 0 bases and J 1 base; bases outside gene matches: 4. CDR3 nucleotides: TGTGCCAGCAGCTTGGGGGGGACAGCGTCCTACGAGCAGTACTTC. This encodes CASSLGGTASYEQYF.

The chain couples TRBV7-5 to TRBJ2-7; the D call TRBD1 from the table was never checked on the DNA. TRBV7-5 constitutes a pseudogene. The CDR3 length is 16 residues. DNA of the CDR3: TGTGTCAGAAGCTTTTTCCGGGACAGGGTCTCCTACGAGCAGTACTTC. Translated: CVRSFFRDRVSYEQYF.

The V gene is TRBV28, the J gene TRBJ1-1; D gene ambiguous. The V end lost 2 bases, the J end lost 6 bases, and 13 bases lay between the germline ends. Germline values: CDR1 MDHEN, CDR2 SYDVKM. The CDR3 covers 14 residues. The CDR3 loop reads CASSLGPRRAEAFF. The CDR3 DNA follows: TGTGCCAGCAGTTTAGGGCCCAGGCGGGCTGAAGCTTTCTTT.

The CDR3 is CASSSLAGGPGEQYF. The CDR3 DNA sequence: TGTGCCAGCAGCTCACTAGCGGGGGGGCCCGGGGAGCAGTACTTC. The genes are TRBV7-9 and TRBJ2-7; 13 positions agree with TRBD2. The J segment lost 7 bases and the V segment lost 4 bases, leaving 7 bases of the junction unmatched. The CDR3 extends over 15 amino acids. Germline V gene data show CDR1 as SEHNR and CDR2 as FQNEAQ (reference sequence).

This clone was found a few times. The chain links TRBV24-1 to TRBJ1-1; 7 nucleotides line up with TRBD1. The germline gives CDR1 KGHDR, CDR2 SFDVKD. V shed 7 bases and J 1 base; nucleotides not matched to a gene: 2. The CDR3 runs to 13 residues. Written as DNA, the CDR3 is TGTGCCACCAGGAGGACAGGGAACACTGAAGCTTTCTTT. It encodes CATRRTGNTEAFF.